This T cell receptor beta chain was retrieved from a study of early T cells in non-severe SARS-CoV-2 infection. Per the germline V gene, CDR1 is DFQATT and CDR2 is SNEGSKA (reference sequence). The V gene end was trimmed by 0 bases and the J gene end by 0 bases; junction bases not matched to a gene: 10. The CDR3 consists of 17 residues. MiXCR was run by TCRdb on the 5' RACE reads, yielding one entry per CDR3 protein. Among tens of thousands of distinct CDR3 sequences, approximately 15% were seen once, and the ten largest hold around 5.8%. The chain combines TRBV20-1 with TRBJ1-1; 7 bases align to TRBD1. Sequencing was performed on whole blood. The sequence derives from an adult who was a healthcare worker with PCR-confirmed SARS-CoV-2 infection or an uninfected control (not recorded which). CDR3 nucleotide sequence: TGCAGTGCTAGAGACCGGGACAGTTTACGTTTGAACACTGAAGCTTTCTTT. Its translation: CSARDRDSLRLNTEAFF.